These 8 T cell receptor beta chains originate from one sample sequenced in a study of beta chain features in type 1 diabetes. Expressed TCRB transcripts got sequenced, as all isolated RNA was reverse transcribed. Here immunoSEQ multiplex PCR was the method, and the copy in TCRdb shows in-frame clones only, minus some. The table lists 620,000 or so clones, 15% of them singletons. Sequencing was carried out using naive CD4+ T cells from blood. The receptors here all came from a man aged 18 to 35 in good health.

This clone occurred a few times. At the DNA level, this CDR3 is encoded by other sequences in the same sample as well. The CDR3 sequence is CASSLVGSTDTQYF. DNA for the CDR3: TGTGCCAGCAGCTTAGTTGGCAGCACAGATACGCAGTATTTT. V is TRBV7-2 and J is TRBJ2-3; D ambiguous. Trimming cost V 1 base and J 0 bases, with 5 bases left between them. Germline V gives CDR1 SGHTA, CDR2 FQGNSA. The CDR3 loop spans 14 amino acids.

This clone was detected a few times. The rearrangement links TRBV7-3 to TRBJ2-3, with 7 nucleotides matching TRBD2. The CDR3 length is 16 residues. Looked up from germline, CDR1 is SGHTA and CDR2 is FQGTGA. Trimming removed 5 bases from V and 1 base from J; junction bases left unmatched: 9. CDR3 protein: CASSPEIGLGTDTQYF. CDR3 nucleotide sequence: TGTGCCAGCAGCCCCGAAATAGGACTAGGCACAGATACGCAGTATTTT.

This clone was seen only a few times. The chain employs TRBV2 and TRBJ1-1; D is uncertain. V was trimmed by 0 bases and J by 2 bases, leaving 7 bases between them. This CDR3 comprises 14 residues. The germline CDR1 and CDR2 sequences are SNHLY and FYNNEI. CDR3 nucleotide sequence: TGTGCCAGCAGTGAAGCGCCAGTAAACACTGAAGCTTTCTTT. Translated: CASSEAPVNTEAFF.

The rearrangement links TRBV29-1 to TRBJ2-7, with TRBD2 identical over 11 bases. The J segment lost 6 bases and the V segment lost 3 bases, leaving 13 bases of the junction unmatched. The germline CDR1 and CDR2 sequences are SQVTM and ANQGSEA. This CDR3 comprises 16 residues. For the CDR3, the DNA is TGCAGCGTTGAGATGGGGCTAGCGGGAGGTAAGATCGAGCAGTACTTC. Encoded protein: CSVEMGLAGGKIEQYF.

This clone was seen a few times. The chain uses TRBV7-2 and TRBJ2-5, with D unresolved. V shed 1 base and J shed 5 bases, with 8 bases lying between them. Germline CDR1 SGHTA, CDR2 FQGNSA. CDR3 size: 13 residues. CDR3 in DNA: TGTGCCAGCAGCTTAGGGTTCTTGGAGACCCAGTACTTC. Translation: CASSLGFLETQYF. Drawing the rest from reference TRBV7-2 and TRBJ2-5, the complete variable domain is GAGVSQSPSNKVTEKGKDVELRCDPISGHTALYWYRQSLGQGLEFLIYFQGNSAPDKSGLPSDRFSAERTGGSVSTLTIQRTQQEDSAVYLCASSLGFLETQYFGPGTRLLVL.

This clone was counted only a few times. The chain recombines TRBV15 with TRBJ2-3, with D unclear. The V gene lost 4 bases and the J gene lost 0 bases, with 11 bases spanning the gap. The CDR3 length is 15 residues. CDR1 is LNHNV, CDR2 YYDKDF, per germline (reference sequence). The CDR3 bases are TGTGCCACCAGCACTTTTAGCAGAAGCACAGATACGCAGTATTTT. Protein product: CATSTFSRSTDTQYF.

The V gene is TRBV6-1, the J gene TRBJ2-5; no definite D call. The CDR3 extends over 12 amino acids. V was pared by 4 bases and J by 5 bases, with 8 bases between. CDR1 MNHNS and CDR2 SASEGT come from the germline V gene. CDR3 sequence (DNA): TGTGCCAGCAGTGGTTTCCGGGAGACCCAGTACTTC. Its protein product is CASSGFRETQYF.

This clone was seen a handful of times. The chain has TRBV10-3 and TRBJ1-1, with 7 bases lining up with TRBD1. With V trimmed by 10 bases and J by 2 bases, 7 bases remained unmatched. The CDR3 length is 13 residues. Germline CDR1 reads ENHRY; CDR2 reads SYGVKD. In nucleotides, the CDR3 is TGTGCCACAGGGGGAGGGGATAACACTGAAGCTTTCTTT. Protein sequence: CATGGGDNTEAFF.